This T cell receptor beta chain was recorded in a study of T cells after yellow fever vaccination. Study results and caveats: In FACS-sorted repertoires, abundant clonotypes from the bulk population could appear as contaminants. Weaker, the secondary response had a peak occurring faster, on day 5 versus 15. Reappearance after the booster was observed for most primary-vaccination clones (96% CD4, roughly 88% CD8).

Germline loops: CDR1 LGHNA, CDR2 YSLEER. V shed 3 bases and J shed 6 bases, with 12 bases lying between them. The length of the CDR3 is 13 residues. Researchers made TCR cDNA using 5'RACE template switching, and this step added a universal primer site and UMIs. MiXCR, applied by TCRdb to the 5' RACE reads, yields one record per CDR3 protein. The data show some 300,000 distinct CDR3 sequences, approximately 10% seen once. Concerning this clonotype itself: The antigen remains undetermined.

The sample consisted of CD4+ T cells sorted from PBMCs, taken 5 days after the yellow fever booster vaccination. This sequence was found in a young man who received the YFV17D yellow fever vaccine. The chain has TRBV4-3 and TRBJ2-7; D unclear. CDR3 in DNA: TGCGCCAGCAGCCAGGACGTAGGTCGCGAGCAGTACGTC. This translates into CASSQDVGREQYV.